The clone carrying this TCR beta chain has a handful of counts. This sample is drawn from a study of T cells in tumors after PD-1 blockade. The data were produced by immunoSEQ multiplex PCR, yet TCRdb's version contains in-frame clones alone and is incomplete. Seen here are just under 65,000 clones, over 65% observed once, and the top ten hold 4.7%. The V and J ends lost 6 bases and 5 bases respectively, with 19 bases between them. There are 15 residues in the CDR3. The germline CDR1 and CDR2 sequences are SNHLY and FYNNEI. This sample comprised PBMCs, obtained after anti-PD-1 treatment. The receptor was isolated from a human donor with basal cell carcinoma. J is TRBJ2-5 and V is TRBV2; tentative D call: TRBD2 (6 bases). The CDR3, as DNA: TGTGCCAGCAGGGCTAGGGACTCGGCCGGGGAGACCCAGTACTTC. It is translated as CASRARDSAGETQYF.